This TCR beta chain derives from a study of T-cell reconstitution after alpha-beta-depleted transplantation in children. This clonotype appeared many times. Unique molecular identifiers were used in preparing the TCRbeta library. TCRdb processed the PCR reads anew with MiXCR; each CDR3 protein has one entry. The table has around 400,000 distinct CDR3 sequences, roughly a tenth seen once; the top ten hold roughly 6%. CDR1 DFQATT and CDR2 SNEGSKA come from the germline V gene (reference sequence). Trimming took 0 bases from V and 7 from J, leaving 19 bases between them. The CDR3 has 17 residues. Sequencing was performed on PBMCs from the stem cell graft donor, taken from the stem cell graft. The gene calls are TRBV20-1 and TRBJ1-6; D gene uncertain. The receptor was isolated from a human donor who donated a stem cell graft to a child with acute myeloid leukemia. CDR3 protein: CSARDLLIGQVNSPLHF. The CDR3 bases are TGCAGTGCTAGAGATCTCTTGATTGGGCAAGTGAATTCACCCCTCCACTTT.